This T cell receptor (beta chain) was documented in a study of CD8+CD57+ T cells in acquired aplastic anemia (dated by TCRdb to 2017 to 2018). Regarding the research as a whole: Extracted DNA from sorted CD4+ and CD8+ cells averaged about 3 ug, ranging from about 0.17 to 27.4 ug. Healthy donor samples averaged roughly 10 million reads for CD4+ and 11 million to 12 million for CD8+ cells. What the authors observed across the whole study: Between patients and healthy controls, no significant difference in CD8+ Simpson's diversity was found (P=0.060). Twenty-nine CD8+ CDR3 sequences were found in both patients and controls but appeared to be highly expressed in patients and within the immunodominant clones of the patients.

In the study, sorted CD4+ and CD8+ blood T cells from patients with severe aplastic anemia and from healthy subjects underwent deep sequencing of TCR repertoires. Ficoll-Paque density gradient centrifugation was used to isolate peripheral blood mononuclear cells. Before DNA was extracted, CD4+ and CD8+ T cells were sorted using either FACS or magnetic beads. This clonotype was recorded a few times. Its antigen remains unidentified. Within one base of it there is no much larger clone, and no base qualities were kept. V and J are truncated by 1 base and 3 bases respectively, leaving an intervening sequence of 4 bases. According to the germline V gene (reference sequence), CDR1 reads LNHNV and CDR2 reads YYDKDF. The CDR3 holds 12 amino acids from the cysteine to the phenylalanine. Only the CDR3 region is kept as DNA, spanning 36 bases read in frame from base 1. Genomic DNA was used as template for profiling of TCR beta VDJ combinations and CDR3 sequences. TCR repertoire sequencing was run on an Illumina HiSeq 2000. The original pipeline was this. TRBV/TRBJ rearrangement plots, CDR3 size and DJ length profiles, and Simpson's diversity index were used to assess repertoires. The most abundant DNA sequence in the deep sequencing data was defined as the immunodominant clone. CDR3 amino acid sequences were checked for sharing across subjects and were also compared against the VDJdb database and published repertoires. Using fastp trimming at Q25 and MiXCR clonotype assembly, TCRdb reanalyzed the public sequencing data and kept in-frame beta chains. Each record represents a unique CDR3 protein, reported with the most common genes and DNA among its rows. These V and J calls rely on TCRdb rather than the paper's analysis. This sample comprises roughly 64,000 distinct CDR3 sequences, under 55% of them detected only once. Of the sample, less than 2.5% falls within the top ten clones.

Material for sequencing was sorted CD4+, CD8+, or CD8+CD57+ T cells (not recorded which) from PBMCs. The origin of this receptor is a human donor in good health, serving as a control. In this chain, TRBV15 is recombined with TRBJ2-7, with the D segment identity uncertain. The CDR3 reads CATSRGGYEQYF. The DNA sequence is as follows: TGTGCCACCAGCAGAGGGGGCTACGAGCAGTACTTC.